These 31 T cell receptor beta chains share one sample of origin, sequenced in a study of shared clonotypes between healthy human individuals. Clones were sequenced by immunoSEQ multiplex PCR, and TCRdb holds only the in-frame ones, with some missing. The table has under 650,000 clones, 90% to 96% seen once. The sequenced sample was naive CD4+ T cells sorted from blood. Subset here: CD45RA+ positively selected. Receptor source: a woman aged 25-40 years in good health.

This clone was detected only once. The CDR3 here is CASDTGPYNSPLHF. As DNA, the CDR3 is TGTGCCAGCGATACAGGTCCCTATAATTCACCCCTCCACTTT. V usage is TRBV5-8 and J usage is TRBJ1-6; the D gene is possibly TRBD1 (5 bases). The V gene's germline CDR1 is SGHTS and CDR2 YDEGEE. The V gene lost 7 bases and the J gene lost 2 bases, with 10 bases spanning the gap. The CDR3 is made up of 14 amino acids.

The J gene is TRBJ2-3, the V gene TRBV27; 9 bases line up with TRBD2. Germline lookup yields CDR1 MNHEY and CDR2 SMNVEV (reference sequence). V shed 4 bases and J 11 bases; nucleotides not matched to a gene: 13. This CDR3 has 15 residues. DNA for the CDR3: TGTGCCAGCAGTTCCGGGGTAGCGGGAGCGGCTGTGCAGTATTTT. Amino acid sequence: CASSSGVAGAAVQYF.

This chain links TRBV6-1 with TRBJ1-5; no clear D gene. Trimming took 5 bases from V and 7 from J, leaving 18 bases between them. The CDR3 is made up of 15 amino acids. Germline V CDR1 and CDR2: MNHNS, SASEGT. CDR3 bases: TGTGCCAGCAGTCGAGTGGCGGAGGGAGGGCAGCCCCAGCATTTT. This sequence encodes CASSRVAEGGQPQHF.

V usage is TRBV4-2 and J usage is TRBJ1-5, with TRBD1 identical over 10 bases. The trim removed 3 bases at V and 5 bases at J, leaving 7 bases unmatched. This CDR3 has 16 residues. Per germline, CDR1 LGHNA and CDR2 YNFKEQ. Here the CDR3 DNA reads TGTGCCAGCAGCCATGGACAGGGGGTCAGGGATCAGCCCCAGCATTTT. Translated: CASSHGQGVRDQPQHF.

The gene calls are TRBV5-1 and TRBJ1-5; weak D call: TRBD1 (6 bases). Germline V gene lookup returns CDR1 SGHRS and CDR2 YFSETQ. The CDR3 is 15 residues long. V shed 2 bases and J shed 4 bases, with 13 bases lying between them. CDR3 bases: TGCGCCAGCAGCTTACAGGGAAATAGGAATCAGCCCCAGCATTTT. Translation gives CASSLQGNRNQPQHF.

The chain couples TRBV5-1 to TRBJ2-2, with D possibly matching TRBD2 (6 bases). In germline, CDR1 is SGHRS, CDR2 YFSETQ. V lost 1 base and J lost 6, with 10 bases in between. The CDR3 is 14 residues long. CDR3 coding DNA: TGCGCCAGCAGCTTGAGGAGGGGAGCCGGGGAGCTGTTTTTT. This sequence encodes CASSLRRGAGELFF.

The genes are TRBV11-3 and TRBJ2-2; D is perhaps TRBD1 or TRBD2 (5 bases each). Trimming removed 5 bases at V and 5 bases at J, with 12 bases between. CDR3 length: 14 amino acids. CDR1 SGHNT and CDR2 YENEEA come from the germline V gene. CDR3 nucleotide sequence: TGTGCCAGCAGCCCCGGGACCAGTACCGGGGAGCTGTTTTTT. This gives the protein CASSPGTSTGELFF.

In this sample, this clone turned up a few times. This chain uses TRBV7-9 with TRBJ1-3; D is unresolved. Germline CDR1 reads SEHNR; CDR2 reads FQNEAQ (reference sequence). V lost 0 bases and J lost 0, with 9 bases in between. CDR3 length: 16 amino acids. CDR3 loop: CASSLAILSSGNTIYF. The CDR3 DNA is TGTGCCAGCAGCTTAGCAATCCTGAGCTCTGGAAACACCATATATTTT. The full variable domain, rest sourced from reference TRBV7-9 and TRBJ1-3, is DTGVSQNPRHKITKRGQNVTFRCDPISEHNRLYWYRQTLGQGPEFLTYFQNEAQLEKSRLLSDRFSAERPKGSFSTLEIQRTEQGDSAMYLCASSLAILSSGNTIYFGEGSWLTVV.

The chain links TRBV29-1 to TRBJ1-4, with 7 nucleotides matching TRBD1. CDR3 size: 13 residues. CDR1 and CDR2 from the germline V gene are SQVTM and ANQGSEA. J gave up 7 bases and V 6 bases, and 8 bases lay outside the gene matches. The CDR3 coding sequence is TGCAGCGTGAGGACAGGCCCGGGTGAAAAACTGTTTTTT. It encodes CSVRTGPGEKLFF.

This clone was recorded once. CDR3 DNA: TGTGCCAGCAGCTTAGATCTGCACACTGAAGCTTTCTTT. It is translated as CASSLDLHTEAFF. The chain carries TRBV7-3 and TRBJ1-1; D gene ambiguous. Germline loops: CDR1 SGHTA, CDR2 FQGTGA. The CDR3 loop spans 13 amino acids. V was clipped by 2 bases and J by 3 bases, with 7 bases between them. Full variable domain (rest looked up from reference TRBV7-3 and TRBJ1-1): GAGVSQTPSNKVTEKGKYVELRCDPISGHTALYWYRQSLGQGPEFLIYFQGTGAADDSGLPNDRFFAVRPEGSVSTLKIQRTERGDSAVYLCASSLDLHTEAFFGQGTRLTVV.

The gene calls are TRBV6-1 and TRBJ1-4; no reliable D call. The CDR3 is 13 residues long. CDR1 and CDR2 (germline): MNHNS, SASEGT. V was clipped by 6 bases and J by 2 bases, with 7 bases between them. The CDR3 loop reads CASSPRTNEKLFF. CDR3 coding DNA: TGTGCCAGCAGCCCGAGGACTAATGAAAAACTGTTTTTT.

The rearrangement links TRBV5-5 to TRBJ1-3; D uncertain. The CDR3 is made up of 15 amino acids. Looked up from germline, CDR1 is SGHKS and CDR2 is YYEKEE (reference sequence). Trimming left V 3 bases short and J 0 bases short, with 10 bases between. The CDR3 DNA reads TGTGCCAGCAGCTCGAAGGGTCTCTCTGGAAACACCATATATTTT. It encodes CASSSKGLSGNTIYF.

The chain joins TRBV28 to TRBJ2-7; 9 bases map to TRBD2. This CDR3 region has 14 residues. CDR1 MDHEN and CDR2 SYDVKM come from the germline V gene. Unmatched junction bases numbered 7, after V lost 7 bases and J lost 3 bases. CDR3 amino acids: CASIASGKIYEQYF. CDR3 bases: TGTGCCAGCATAGCTAGCGGGAAAATCTACGAGCAGTACTTC.

V is TRBV5-6 and J is TRBJ2-5; 7 positions agree with TRBD1. CDR1 and CDR2 from the germline V gene are SGHDT and YYEEEE. The CDR3 is 13 residues long. The V segment lost 9 bases and the J segment 7 bases; nucleotides outside the gene matches: 12. The CDR3 region has the DNA TGTGCCACTCGCTCGGGACAGTCAGGGACCCAGTACTTC. Protein sequence: CATRSGQSGTQYF.

This clone occurred a few times. The identical CDR3 is also encoded by other nucleotide sequences in the sample. The chain has TRBV29-1 and TRBJ2-3, with D unclear. Germline-derived CDR1 and CDR2 are SQVTM and ANQGSEA. Trimming pared 4 bases from V and 3 bases from J, leaving 2 bases between. This CDR3 spans 10 amino acids. CDR3 DNA sequence: TGCAGCGTTGGTACAGATACGCAGTATTTT. It encodes CSVGTDTQYF.

The chain combines TRBV28 with TRBJ2-7; either TRBD1 or TRBD2 may fit D (5 bases each). The CDR3 consists of 15 residues. V gave up 5 bases and J gave up 0 bases, with 14 bases separating them. Germline CDR1 and CDR2: MDHEN and SYDVKM. In nucleotides, the CDR3 is TGTGCCAGCAGTCCCTGGGGGTCAAGCTCCTACGAGCAGTACTTC. Its translation is CASSPWGSSSYEQYF.

The chain recombines TRBV7-9 with TRBJ2-1, with 14 bases identical to TRBD2. The CDR3 contains 19 residues. The trim removed 1 base at V and 3 bases at J, leaving 8 bases unmatched. Per the germline V gene, CDR1 is SEHNR and CDR2 is FQNEAQ (reference sequence). CDR3 loop: CASSLGVTSGRGGYNEQFF. Here the CDR3 DNA reads TGTGCCAGCAGCTTAGGCGTGACTAGCGGGAGGGGGGGCTACAATGAGCAGTTCTTC.

The sample holds one count of this clone. J is TRBJ2-1 and V is TRBV19; the D gene could be TRBD1 or TRBD2 (5 bases each). Germline-derived CDR1 and CDR2 are LNHDA and SQIVND (reference sequence). V was pared by 6 bases and J by 8 bases, with 20 bases between. The CDR3 has 15 residues. The CDR3 is CASSVGAGGLDEQFF. For the CDR3, the DNA is TGTGCCAGTAGCGTCGGGGCAGGAGGTCTCGATGAGCAGTTCTTC.

This clone has just a few counts. The gene calls are TRBV28 and TRBJ2-7; possible D gene TRBD1, 5 bases. Germline CDR1 and CDR2: MDHEN and SYDVKM. Trimming took off 2 bases at V and 5 bases at J, with 10 bases between the two ends. This CDR3 contains 13 residues. This CDR3 reads CASSLQGWDEQYF. CDR3 sequence (DNA): TGTGCCAGCAGTTTACAGGGATGGGACGAGCAGTACTTC.

The gene calls are TRBV5-8 and TRBJ2-7; TRBD2 agrees at 9 bases. Germline values: CDR1 SGHTS, CDR2 YDEGEE. With 4 bases clipped from V and 3 bases from J, the junction kept 8 bases outside the gene matches. This CDR3 is built from 15 residues. In DNA form, the CDR3 reads TGTGCCAGCAGCCGAGATCGACTAGCGGACTACGAGCAGTACTTC. Translating gives CASSRDRLADYEQYF.

The table lists this clone with a count of one. The V gene is TRBV2, the J gene TRBJ1-3; 8 bases fit TRBD1. CDR1 SNHLY and CDR2 FYNNEI come from the germline V gene. With 5 bases clipped from V and 0 bases from J, the junction kept 3 bases outside the gene matches. CDR3 length equals 15 residues. The CDR3 sequence is CASSRTGGSGNTIYF. The CDR3 DNA follows: TGTGCCAGCAGTCGTACAGGGGGCTCTGGAAACACCATATATTTT.

The chain is built from TRBV4-2 and TRBJ1-2; 7 nucleotides match TRBD1. The CDR3 runs to 14 residues. CDR1 is LGHNA and CDR2 is YNFKEQ in the germline V gene. J gave up 3 bases and V 3 bases, and 4 bases lay outside the gene matches. CDR3 bases: TGTGCCAGCAGCCACAGCGACAGGGACTATGGCTACACCTTC. Translation: CASSHSDRDYGYTF.

Only one count was recorded for this clone. CDR3 DNA: TGTGCCAGCAGCTTAGGGGGACAGGGGACGGAGACCCAGTACTTC. Its translation is CASSLGGQGTETQYF. The chain carries TRBV7-3 and TRBJ2-5; 10 bases line up with TRBD1. The germline V gene has CDR1 SGHTA and CDR2 FQGTGA. This CDR3 is 15 amino acids long. V trimming: 2 bases; J trimming: 5 bases; junction bases outside the gene matches: 5.

CDR3 amino acids: CASSGQGSIRQYF. CDR3 nucleotides: TGCGCCAGCAGTGGCCAGGGTAGTATCCGCCAGTACTTC. The chain has TRBV5-1 and TRBJ2-5; perhaps TRBD1 as D (5 bases). Trimming took 5 bases from V and 10 from J, leaving 18 bases between them. CDR1 is SGHRS and CDR2 is YFSETQ in the germline V gene. The CDR3 has 13 residues.

The genes are TRBV28 and TRBJ1-2, with 9 bases aligning to TRBD1. Germline V gives CDR1 MDHEN, CDR2 SYDVKM. V lost 8 bases and J lost 3; bases outside the gene matches: 4. The CDR3 sequence is 13 residues long. CDR3: CASGQGIDYGYTF. CDR3 in DNA: TGTGCCAGCGGACAGGGGATCGACTATGGCTACACCTTC.

V is TRBV4-1 and J is TRBJ2-7; 11 nucleotides agree with TRBD2. CDR1 and CDR2 (germline): MGHRA, YSYEKL. V trimming: 0 bases; J trimming: 5 bases; junction bases outside the gene matches: 6. The CDR3 runs 16 residues. CDR3 region: CASSQETSGSFDEQYF. The DNA for the CDR3 is TGCGCCAGCAGCCAAGAAACTAGCGGGAGTTTCGACGAGCAGTACTTC.

The chain links TRBV7-2 to TRBJ2-1; no firm D call. Germline V gene sequence: CDR1 SGHTA, CDR2 FQGNSA. V was pared by 5 bases and J by 9 bases, with 17 bases between. The CDR3 runs 14 residues. For the CDR3, the DNA is TGTGCCAGCAGCCTCGCGCCCGCTCGCGGTGAGCAGTTCTTC. It encodes CASSLAPARGEQFF.

The chain uses TRBV10-3 and TRBJ1-3; D possibly corresponds to TRBD1 (6 bases). Germline V CDR1 and CDR2: ENHRY, SYGVKD. The CDR3 loop spans 14 amino acids. The V and J ends lost 6 bases and 3 bases respectively, with 12 bases between them. The CDR3 coding sequence is TGTGCCATCAGGGTGACAGGTAGTGGAAACACCATATATTTT. It yields the protein CAIRVTGSGNTIYF.

The rearrangement links TRBV19 to TRBJ2-5; D remains ambiguous. With 3 bases removed from V and 4 bases from J, the gap between germline ends came to 12 bases. The CDR3 totals 14 residues. Germline V lookup: CDR1 LNHDA, CDR2 SQIVND (reference sequence). CDR3 nucleotides: TGTGCCAGTAGTATCTCCGGCGCTCCAGAGACCCAGTACTTC. Translation gives CASSISGAPETQYF.

This clone has a handful of counts. V usage is TRBV7-9 and J usage is TRBJ1-2; D is ambiguous. The CDR3 loop spans 12 amino acids. CDR1 SEHNR and CDR2 FQNEAQ come from the germline V gene (reference sequence). The V end lost 1 base, the J end lost 14 bases, and 14 bases lay between the germline ends. CDR3 residues: CASSLGDRATTF. DNA for the CDR3: TGTGCCAGCAGCTTAGGGGATAGGGCTACGACCTTC.

V and J are TRBV25-1 and TRBJ1-5; 8 bases map to TRBD1. V shed 7 bases, J shed 2 bases, and the junction held 7 bases outside the gene matches. CDR1 is MGHDK and CDR2 is SYGVNS in the germline V gene. The CDR3 length is 15 residues. The CDR3 sequence is CASTVDRVGNQPQHF. The CDR3 coding sequence is TGTGCCAGCACGGTGGACAGGGTGGGCAATCAGCCCCAGCATTTT. The complete variable domain, with remaining parts taken from reference TRBV25-1 and TRBJ1-5, reads EADIYQTPRYLVIGTGKKITLECSQTMGHDKMYWYQQDPGMELHLIHYSYGVNSTEKGDLSSESTVSRIRTEHFPLTLESARPSHTSQYLCASTVDRVGNQPQHFGDGTRLSIL.